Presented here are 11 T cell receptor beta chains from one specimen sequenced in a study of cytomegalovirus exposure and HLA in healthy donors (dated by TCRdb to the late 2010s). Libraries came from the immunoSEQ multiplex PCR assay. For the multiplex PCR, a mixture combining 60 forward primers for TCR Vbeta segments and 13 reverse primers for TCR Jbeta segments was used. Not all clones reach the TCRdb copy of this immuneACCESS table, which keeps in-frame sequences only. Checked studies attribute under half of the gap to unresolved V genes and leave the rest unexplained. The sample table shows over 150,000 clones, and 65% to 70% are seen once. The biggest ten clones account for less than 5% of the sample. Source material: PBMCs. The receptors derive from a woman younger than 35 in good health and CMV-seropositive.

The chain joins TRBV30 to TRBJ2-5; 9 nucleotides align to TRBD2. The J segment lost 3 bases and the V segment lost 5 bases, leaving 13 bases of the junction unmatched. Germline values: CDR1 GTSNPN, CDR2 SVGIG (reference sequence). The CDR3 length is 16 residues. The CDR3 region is CAWEGAGGPKKETQYF. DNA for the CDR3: TGTGCCTGGGAGGGAGCGGGAGGCCCCAAGAAAGAGACCCAGTACTTC.

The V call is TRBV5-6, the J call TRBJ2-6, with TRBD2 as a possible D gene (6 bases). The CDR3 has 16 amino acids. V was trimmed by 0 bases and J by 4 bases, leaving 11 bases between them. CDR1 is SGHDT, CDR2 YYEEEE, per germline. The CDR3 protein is CASSLAGEAGANVLTF. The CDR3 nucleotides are TGTGCCAGCAGCTTGGCGGGGGAAGCAGGGGCCAACGTCCTGACTTTC.

CDR3 residues: CASSRGQGTYNEQFF. Written as DNA, the CDR3 is TGTGCCAGCAGCCGGGGACAGGGAACCTACAATGAGCAGTTCTTC. The genes are TRBV6-5 and TRBJ2-1; 9 bases fit TRBD1. The germline V gene has CDR1 MNHEY and CDR2 SVGAGI. This CDR3 has 15 amino acids. Losses at the gene ends were 6 bases for V and 2 bases for J; bases not matched to a gene: 5.

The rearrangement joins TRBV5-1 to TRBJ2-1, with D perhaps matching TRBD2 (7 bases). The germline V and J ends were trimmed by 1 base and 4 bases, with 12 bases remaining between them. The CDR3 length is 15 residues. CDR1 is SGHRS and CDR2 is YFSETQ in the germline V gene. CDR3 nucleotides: TGCGCCAGCAGCTTGAGGCGGGGGCATTACAATGAGCAGTTCTTC. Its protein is CASSLRRGHYNEQFF.

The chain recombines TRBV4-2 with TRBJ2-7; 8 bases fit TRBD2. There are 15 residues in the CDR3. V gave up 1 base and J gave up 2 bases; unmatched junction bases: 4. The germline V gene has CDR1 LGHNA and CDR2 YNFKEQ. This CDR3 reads CASSQGSGGPYEQYF. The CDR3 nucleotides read TGTGCCAGCAGCCAAGGGAGCGGGGGCCCCTACGAGCAGTACTTC.

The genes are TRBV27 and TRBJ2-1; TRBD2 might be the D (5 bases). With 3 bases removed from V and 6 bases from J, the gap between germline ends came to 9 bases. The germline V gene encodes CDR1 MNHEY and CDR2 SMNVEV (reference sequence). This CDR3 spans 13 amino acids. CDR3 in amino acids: CASSFDGSNEQFF. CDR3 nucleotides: TGTGCCAGCAGTTTTGATGGGAGCAATGAGCAGTTCTTC.

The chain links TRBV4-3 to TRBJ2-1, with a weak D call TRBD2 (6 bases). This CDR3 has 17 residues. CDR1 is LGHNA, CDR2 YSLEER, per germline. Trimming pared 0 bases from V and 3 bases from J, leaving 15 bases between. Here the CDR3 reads CASSQDPGTPLYNEQFF. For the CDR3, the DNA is TGCGCCAGCAGCCAAGATCCGGGGACTCCCCTCTACAATGAGCAGTTCTTC.

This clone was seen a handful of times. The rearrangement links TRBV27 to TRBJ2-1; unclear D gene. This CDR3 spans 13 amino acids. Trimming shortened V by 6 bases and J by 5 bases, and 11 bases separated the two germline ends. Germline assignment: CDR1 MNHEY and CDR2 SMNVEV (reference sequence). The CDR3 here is CASSPELDNEQFF. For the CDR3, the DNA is TGTGCCAGCAGCCCAGAATTGGACAATGAGCAGTTCTTC.

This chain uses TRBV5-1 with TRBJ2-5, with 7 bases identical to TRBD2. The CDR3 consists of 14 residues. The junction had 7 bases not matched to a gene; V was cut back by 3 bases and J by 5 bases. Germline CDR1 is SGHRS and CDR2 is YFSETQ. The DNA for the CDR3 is TGCGCCAGCAGCTGGCAGGGACTAATGGAGACCCAGTACTTC. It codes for CASSWQGLMETQYF.

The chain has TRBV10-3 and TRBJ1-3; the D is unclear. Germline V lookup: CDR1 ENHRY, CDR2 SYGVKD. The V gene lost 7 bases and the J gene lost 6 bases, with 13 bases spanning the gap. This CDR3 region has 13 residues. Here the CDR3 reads CAINRDTTNTIYF. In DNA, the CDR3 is TGTGCCATCAATCGGGATACTACAAACACCATATATTTT.

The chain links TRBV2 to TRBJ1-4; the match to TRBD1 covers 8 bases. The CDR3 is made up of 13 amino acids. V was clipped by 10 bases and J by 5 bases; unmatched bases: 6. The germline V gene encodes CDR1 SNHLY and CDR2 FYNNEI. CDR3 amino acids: CATHTGGNEKLFF. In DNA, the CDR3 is TGTGCCACCCATACAGGGGGGAATGAAAAACTGTTTTTT.